A selection of T cell receptor beta chains follows, all from one sample in a study of T cell responses to AZD1222 COVID-19 vaccine. The method was immunoSEQ multiplex PCR; TCRdb's version includes in-frame clones alone and lacks a portion of them. The sample records fewer than 100,000 clones, around nine tenths being singletons. This material consisted of peripheral blood, taken on day 0 of AZD1222 vaccination. These receptors originate from an adult in good health. The CDR3 runs from the conserved cysteine through the conserved F or W. The D gene is left open where the match is weak. Part of the rows lack a size; the others show once, few, many or a class for expanded clones.

size | J | V | D | CDR3 | DNA
once | TRBJ1-2 | TRBV11-2 | TRBD1 | CASSQLGTVNYGYTF | TGTGCCAGCAGCCAACTAGGGACAGTTAACTATGGCTACACCTTC
. | TRBJ1-1 | TRBV30 | TRBD1 | CAWSAPRGRSAFF | TGTGCCTGGAGTGCCCCCAGGGGGCGCTCAGCTTTCTTT
. | TRBJ2-2 | TRBV9 | TRBD2 | CASSRESGSGELFF | TGTGCCAGCAGCAGGGAAAGCGGGAGCGGGGAGCTGTTTTTT
. | TRBJ2-1 | TRBV28 | TRBD2 | CASSFSGASGTYNEQFF | TGTGCCAGCAGTTTTTCGGGAGCTAGCGGGACTTACAATGAGCAGTTCTTC
. | TRBJ1-3 | TRBV28 | TRBD1 | CASSFSRQGARVRVGRTIYF | TGTGCCAGCAGTTTCTCCCGACAGGGGGCGCGGGTTCGGGTTGGGCGGACCATATATTTT
few | TRBJ2-7 | TRBV6-5 | TRBD1 | CASSYGDSSYEQYF | TGTGCCAGCAGTTACGGGGACAGCTCCTACGAGCAGTACTTC
. | TRBJ2-1 | TRBV5-1 | TRBD1 | CTSSWLDRPYNEQFF | TGCACCAGCAGCTGGCTGGACAGGCCCTACAATGAGCAGTTCTTC
. | TRBJ2-4 | TRBV10-2 | . | CASSAGFFAKNIQYF | TGCGCCAGCAGTGCTGGGTTTTTTGCCAAAAACATTCAGTACTTC
. | TRBJ1-1 | TRBV19 | TRBD1 | CASSIVFQGAEAFF | TGTGCCAGTAGTATTGTCTTCCAGGGGGCTGAAGCTTTCTTT
. | TRBJ2-3 | TRBV19 | . | CASTRGSYTDTQYF | TGTGCCAGTACCCGGGGGAGCTACACAGATACGCAGTATTTT
. | TRBJ1-3 | TRBV10-1 | . | CAPLGPLLGSGNTIYF | TGCGCCCCCTTAGGCCCCCTCCTAGGAAGCGGAAACACCATATATTTT
. | TRBJ2-1 | TRBV4-2 | TRBD2 | CASSQGPSGSYEQFF | TGTGCCAGCAGCCAAGGCCCTAGCGGGAGTTATGAGCAGTTCTTC
. | TRBJ2-1 | TRBV10-2 | TRBD2 | CASSGGLVEGFF | TGCGCCAGCAGTGGAGGACTAGTCGAAGGGTTCTTC
. | TRBJ2-1 | TRBV7-2 | . | CASSLGSYNEQFF | TGTGCCAGCAGCTTAGGGTCCTACAATGAGCAGTTCTTC
. | TRBJ2-2 | TRBV12-3/TRBV12-4 | . | CASSGLGELFF | TGTGCCAGCAGTGGGCTAGGAGAGCTGTTTTTT
. | TRBJ2-7 | TRBV6-5 | . | CASRRLWEAGEQYF | TGTGCCAGCAGACGACTATGGGAAGCAGGGGAGCAGTACTTC
. | TRBJ2-1 | TRBV6-1 | TRBD2 | CASSVSGTTSYNEQFF | TGTGCCAGCAGTGTAAGCGGGACGACATCCTACAATGAGCAGTTCTTC
. | TRBJ2-1 | TRBV2 | . | CASSEGPEQFF | TGTGCCAGCAGTGAAGGTCCTGAGCAGTTCTTC
. | TRBJ2-7 | TRBV10-3 | . | CAISESNRSEQYF | TGTGCCATCAGTGAGTCGAACAGATCGGAGCAGTACTTC
. | TRBJ1-2 | TRBV4-3 | . | CASSHAESNYGYTF | TGCGCCAGCAGCCATGCAGAATCTAACTATGGCTACACCTTC
. | TRBJ1-5 | TRBV5-5 | TRBD1 | CASSGTDRAGQPQHF | TGTGCCAGCAGCGGAACGGACAGGGCAGGTCAGCCCCAGCATTTT
. | TRBJ2-7 | TRBV29-1 | . | CSVRLHNYEQYF | TGCAGCGTTAGGCTGCACAACTACGAGCAGTACTTC
. | TRBJ2-1 | TRBV10-3 | TRBD2 | CAATGGRAGGNEQFF | TGTGCCGCCACCGGCGGGAGGGCCGGGGGCAATGAGCAGTTCTTC
. | TRBJ1-2 | TRBV9 | . | CASSVVDEVLSGYTF | TGTGCCAGCAGCGTAGTAGATGAGGTTCTTAGCGGCTACACCTTC